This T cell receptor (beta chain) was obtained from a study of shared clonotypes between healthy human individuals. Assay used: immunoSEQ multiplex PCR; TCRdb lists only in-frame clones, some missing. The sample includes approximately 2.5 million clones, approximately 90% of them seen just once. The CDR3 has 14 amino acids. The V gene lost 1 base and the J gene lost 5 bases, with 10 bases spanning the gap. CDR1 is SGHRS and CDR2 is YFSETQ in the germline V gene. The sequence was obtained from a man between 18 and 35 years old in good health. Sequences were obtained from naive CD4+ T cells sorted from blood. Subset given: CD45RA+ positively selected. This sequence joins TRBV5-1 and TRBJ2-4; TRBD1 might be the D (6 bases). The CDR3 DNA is TGCGCCAGCAGCTTGCGGCCAGGGGAAAACATTCAGTACTTC. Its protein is CASSLRPGENIQYF.